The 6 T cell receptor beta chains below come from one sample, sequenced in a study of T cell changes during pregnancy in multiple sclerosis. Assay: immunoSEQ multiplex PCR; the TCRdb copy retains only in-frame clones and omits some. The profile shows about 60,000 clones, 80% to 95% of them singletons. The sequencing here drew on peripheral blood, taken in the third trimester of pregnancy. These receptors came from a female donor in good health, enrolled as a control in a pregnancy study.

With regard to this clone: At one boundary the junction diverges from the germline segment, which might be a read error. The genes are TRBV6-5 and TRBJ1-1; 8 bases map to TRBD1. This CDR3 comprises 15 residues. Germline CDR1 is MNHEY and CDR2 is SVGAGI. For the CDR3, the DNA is TGTGCCAGCAGTCCCGGGACAGGCTTGAAAACTGAAGCTTTCTTT. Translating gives CASSPGTGLKTEAFF.

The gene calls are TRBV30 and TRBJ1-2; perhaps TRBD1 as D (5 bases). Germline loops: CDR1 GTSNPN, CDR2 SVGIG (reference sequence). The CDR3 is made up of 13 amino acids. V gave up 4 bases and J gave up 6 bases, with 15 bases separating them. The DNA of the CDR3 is TGTGCCTGGACCCGACTAGGGGTGAATGGCTACACCTTC. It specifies CAWTRLGVNGYTF.

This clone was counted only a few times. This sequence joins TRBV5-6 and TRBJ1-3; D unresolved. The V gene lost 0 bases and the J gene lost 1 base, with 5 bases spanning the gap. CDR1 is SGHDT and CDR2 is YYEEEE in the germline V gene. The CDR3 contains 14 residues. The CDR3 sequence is CASSLGPSGNTIYF. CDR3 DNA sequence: TGTGCCAGCAGCTTGGGGCCGTCTGGAAACACCATATATTTT.

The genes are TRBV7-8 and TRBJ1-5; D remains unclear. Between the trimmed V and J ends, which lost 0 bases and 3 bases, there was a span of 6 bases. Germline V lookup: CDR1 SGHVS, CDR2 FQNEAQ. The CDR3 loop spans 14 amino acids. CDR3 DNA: TGTGCCAGCAGCTTAGCCGCGAACAATCAGCCCCAGCATTTT. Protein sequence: CASSLAANNQPQHF.

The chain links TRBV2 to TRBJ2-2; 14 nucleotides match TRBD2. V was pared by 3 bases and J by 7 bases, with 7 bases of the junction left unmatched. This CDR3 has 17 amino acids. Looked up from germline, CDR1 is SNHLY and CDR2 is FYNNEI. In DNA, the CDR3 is TGTGCCAGCAGTGAGCGGGGACTAGCGGGAGTTAACGGGGAGCTGTTTTTT. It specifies CASSERGLAGVNGELFF.

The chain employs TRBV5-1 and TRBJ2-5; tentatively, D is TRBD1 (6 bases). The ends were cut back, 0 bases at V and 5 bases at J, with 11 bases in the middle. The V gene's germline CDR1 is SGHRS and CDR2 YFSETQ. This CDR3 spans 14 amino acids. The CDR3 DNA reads TGCGCCAGCAGCTTGGCAGGGGCCCTGGAGACCCAGTACTTC. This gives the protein CASSLAGALETQYF.